The entry below describes one T cell receptor (beta chain). Germline lookup yields CDR1 KGHSH and CDR2 LQKENI. CDR3 length: 14 amino acids. With 9 bases clipped from V and 3 bases from J, the junction kept 8 bases outside the gene matches. The data belong to a study of blood T cell repertoires in COVID-19. At the level of the study: T cells, B-cell-depleted T cells, or PBMCs supplied cDNA or gDNA.

Residents of about two dozen US areas, aged 18 to 89 years, made up the participants. In assigning cohorts, the study relied on participant-reported clinical history. Exposed volunteers were people who met a COVID-19 case within 2 weeks before study entry. The method was immunoSEQ multiplex PCR; TCRdb's version includes in-frame clones alone and lacks a portion of them. The data show around 250,000 clones, with 80% to 90% seen just once and around 3.1% held by the top ten. The sample comprised PBMCs or T cells enriched from blood (not recorded which). The receptor was isolated from a woman in her 40s who had been exposed to COVID-19. The V and J genes are TRBV18 and TRBJ1-2; 9 nucleotides match TRBD1. CDR3 nucleotides: TGTGCCAGTACAGACCGGGACAGGGACTATGGCTACACCTTC. Amino acid sequence: CASTDRDRDYGYTF.